The 17 T cell receptor beta chains below come from one sample, sequenced in a study of blood T cell repertoires in COVID-19 (dated by TCRdb to the early 2020s). The protocol used for the library was the immunoSEQ multiplex PCR assay. In TCRdb, the immuneACCESS table is reduced to in-frame sequences with V and J assigned. These tables do not hold every clone; where another copy was compared, an unresolved V gene accounts for under half, and the others remain unexplained. This sample lists about 68,000 clones; about 86% were detected once. The ten biggest clones cover approximately 1.5% of the sample. The sequenced sample consisted of peripheral blood. These receptors were collected from a woman aged 55-69 years with acute or convalescent COVID-19.

The chain links TRBV7-2 to TRBJ1-5; 8 bases map to TRBD1. V was clipped by 2 bases and J by 2 bases; unmatched bases: 5. The CDR3 totals 16 residues. CDR1 and CDR2 from the germline V gene are SGHTA and FQGNSA. This chain's CDR3 is CASSLLDRVGNQPQHF. The CDR3 nucleotides are TGTGCCAGCAGCTTACTGGACAGGGTGGGCAATCAGCCCCAGCATTTT.

This clone was observed a handful of times. The V gene is TRBV2, the J gene TRBJ2-5; D is unclear. The V gene lost 3 bases and the J gene lost 2 bases, with 13 bases spanning the gap. Germline CDR1 SNHLY, CDR2 FYNNEI. CDR3 length: 15 amino acids. The DNA for the CDR3 is TGTGCCAGCAGTGATAGAAATAGTTTACAAGAGACCCAGTACTTC. Translated: CASSDRNSLQETQYF.

The V gene is TRBV5-8, the J gene TRBJ1-1; weak D call: TRBD1 (6 bases). The CDR3 length is 16 residues. V gave up 1 base and J gave up 5 bases, with 18 bases separating them. Germline CDR1 SGHTS, CDR2 YDEGEE. The CDR3 region has the DNA TGTGCCAGCAGCTTGACCTTGACGGGGCAGGGGACTGAAGCTTTCTTT. It codes for CASSLTLTGQGTEAFF.

The rearrangement uses TRBV6-2 or TRBV6-3 and TRBJ1-1; 7 bases are a match to TRBD1. The CDR3 runs 15 residues. V shed 2 bases, J shed 2 bases, and the junction held 5 bases outside the gene matches. CDR1 is MNHEY and CDR2 is SVGEGT in the germline V gene. CDR3 DNA: TGTGCCAGCAGTTACAGGGGGCCAGCTAACACTGAAGCTTTCTTT. This translates into CASSYRGPANTEAFF.

The rearrangement links TRBV28 to TRBJ2-1; a weak D match, TRBD2 (5 bases). In germline, CDR1 is MDHEN, CDR2 SYDVKM. V lost 6 bases, J lost 0 bases, and 12 bases lay in between. This CDR3 spans 15 amino acids. The CDR3 loop reads CASSRTDSSYNEQFF. CDR3 nucleotides: TGTGCCAGCAGCCGGACTGATAGCTCCTACAATGAGCAGTTCTTC.

The genes are TRBV29-1 and TRBJ1-1; tentatively, D is TRBD1 (6 bases). Trimming left V 5 bases short and J 10 bases short, with 17 bases between. CDR3 length equals 12 residues. Germline V lookup: CDR1 SQVTM, CDR2 ANQGSEA. The CDR3: CSVKGQQGGAFF. The CDR3, as DNA: TGCAGCGTTAAAGGGCAGCAAGGGGGAGCTTTCTTT.

J is TRBJ2-1 and V is TRBV19; the match to TRBD2 covers 11 bases. The trim removed 5 bases at V and 2 bases at J, leaving 11 bases unmatched. Germline CDR1 reads LNHDA; CDR2 reads SQIVND (reference sequence). There are 18 residues in the CDR3. The DNA for the CDR3 is TGTGCCAGTAGTCTGCGGCCCGGGACTAGCGGTACCTACAATGAGCAGTTCTTC. It is translated as CASSLRPGTSGTYNEQFF.

This clone has more than one count but fewer than ten. The chain employs TRBV30 and TRBJ1-5; D not certain. Germline V gene lookup returns CDR1 GTSNPN and CDR2 SVGIG (reference sequence). Trimming shortened V by 1 base and J by 1 base, and 8 bases separated the two germline ends. The CDR3 covers 14 residues. CDR3 amino acids: CAWSGGLSNQPQHF. The CDR3 bases are TGTGCCTGGAGTGGCGGGCTGAGCAATCAGCCCCAGCATTTT.

This sequence joins TRBV10-2 and TRBJ2-5, with a tentative D call TRBD2 (5 bases). The CDR3 is 14 amino acids. The V and J ends lost 4 bases and 1 base respectively, with 10 bases between them. CDR1 and CDR2 from the germline V gene are WSHSY and SAAADI. This chain's CDR3 is CASSARRGQETQYF. The CDR3 DNA sequence: TGCGCCAGCAGTGCTCGTCGGGGCCAAGAGACCCAGTACTTC.

With respect to this clone: One junction end disagrees with the germline gene, perhaps due to a read error. The chain employs TRBV19 and TRBJ2-3; TRBD2 matches at 9 bases. The CDR3 is made up of 15 amino acids. CDR1 and CDR2 (germline): LNHDA, SQIVND (reference sequence). Here the CDR3 DNA reads TGTGCCAGTAGTCAATCCGGGACTAGCAAAGATACGCAGTATTTT. This sequence encodes CASSQSGTSKDTQYF.

The J gene is TRBJ2-7, the V gene TRBV3-1 (or the pseudogene TRBV3-2), with a tentative D call TRBD1 (5 bases). This CDR3 contains 15 residues. Per germline, CDR1 LGHDT and CDR2 YNNKEL (reference sequence). V was cut by 3 bases and J by 3 bases, with 15 bases left in between. CDR3 sequence reads: CASSQVPGSIYEQYF. The CDR3 DNA sequence: TGTGCCAGCAGCCAGGTCCCAGGGTCAATCTACGAGCAGTACTTC.

V usage is TRBV27 and J usage is TRBJ2-7, with 9 nucleotides matching TRBD1. Germline V gene data show CDR1 as MNHEY and CDR2 as SMNVEV (reference sequence). The trim removed 8 bases at V and 1 base at J, leaving 9 bases unmatched. This CDR3 spans 15 amino acids. CDR3 sequence: CASRPGTGRSYEQYF. The CDR3 nucleotides read TGTGCCAGCCGCCCCGGGACAGGGCGTTCCTACGAGCAGTACTTC.

The gene calls are TRBV20-1 and TRBJ1-1; no firm D call. V shed 5 bases and J shed 7 bases, with 11 bases lying between them. The germline V gene has CDR1 DFQATT and CDR2 SNEGSKA (reference sequence). The CDR3 extends over 11 amino acids. Here the CDR3 reads CSAPRHNEAFF. The CDR3 DNA follows: TGCAGTGCTCCCCGACATAATGAAGCTTTCTTT.

V is TRBV7-2 and J is TRBJ2-7, with 8 bases lining up with TRBD1. Germline-derived CDR1 and CDR2 are SGHTA and FQGNSA. The CDR3 length is 15 residues. V dropped 5 bases and J dropped 1; count of bases not matched to a gene: 7. CDR3 nucleotide sequence: TGTGCCAGCAGCAGGACCGGGACAGGTTCCTACGAGCAGTACTTC. It translates to CASSRTGTGSYEQYF.

V is TRBV27 and J is TRBJ1-5; a possible D gene is TRBD1 (5 bases). V was shortened by 5 bases and J by 7 bases, with 15 bases between the two germline ends. Germline assignment: CDR1 MNHEY and CDR2 SMNVEV (reference sequence). The CDR3 length is 14 residues. The DNA of the CDR3 is TGTGCCAGCAGTCCCGGGGGGGGACGACAGCCCCAGCATTTT. Its protein is CASSPGGGRQPQHF.

V and J are TRBV7-2 and TRBJ1-1, with D possibly matching TRBD1 (6 bases). This CDR3 has 15 residues. Germline V gives CDR1 SGHTA, CDR2 FQGNSA. Trimming removed 1 base at V and 1 base at J, with 10 bases between. The CDR3 DNA is TGTGCCAGCAGCTTAGAGGGCAGGGGGAACACTGAAGCTTTCTTT. Amino acids: CASSLEGRGNTEAFF.

V is TRBV27 and J is TRBJ1-5; no definite D call. CDR1 and CDR2 (germline): MNHEY, SMNVEV (reference sequence). There are 14 residues in the CDR3. V lost 5 bases and J 3 bases, leaving 11 bases between the germline ends. The CDR3 sequence: CASSRTYDNQPQHF. The CDR3, as DNA: TGTGCCAGCAGTCGTACATACGACAATCAGCCCCAGCATTTT.